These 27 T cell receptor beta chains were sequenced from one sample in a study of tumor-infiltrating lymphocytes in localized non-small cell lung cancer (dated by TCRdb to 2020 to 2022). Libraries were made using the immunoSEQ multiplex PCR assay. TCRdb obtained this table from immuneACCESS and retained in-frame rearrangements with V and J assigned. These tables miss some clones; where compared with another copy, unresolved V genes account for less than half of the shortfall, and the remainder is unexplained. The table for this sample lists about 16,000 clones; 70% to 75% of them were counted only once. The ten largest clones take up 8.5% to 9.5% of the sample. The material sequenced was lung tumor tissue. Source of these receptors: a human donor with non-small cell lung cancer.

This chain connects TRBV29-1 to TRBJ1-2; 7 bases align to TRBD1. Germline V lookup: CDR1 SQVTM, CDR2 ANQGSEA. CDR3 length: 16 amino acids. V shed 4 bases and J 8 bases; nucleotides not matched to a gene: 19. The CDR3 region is CSVVWEGARKYGGYTF. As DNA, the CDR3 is TGCAGCGTTGTCTGGGAGGGGGCGCGAAAGTATGGCGGCTACACCTTC.

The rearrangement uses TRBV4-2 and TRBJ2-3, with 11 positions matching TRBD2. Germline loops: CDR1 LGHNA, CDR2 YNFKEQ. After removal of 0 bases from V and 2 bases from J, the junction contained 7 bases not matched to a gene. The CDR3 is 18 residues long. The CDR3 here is CASSQDLLAGGFTDTQYF. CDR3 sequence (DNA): TGTGCCAGCAGCCAAGATCTCCTAGCGGGGGGTTTCACAGATACGCAGTATTTT.

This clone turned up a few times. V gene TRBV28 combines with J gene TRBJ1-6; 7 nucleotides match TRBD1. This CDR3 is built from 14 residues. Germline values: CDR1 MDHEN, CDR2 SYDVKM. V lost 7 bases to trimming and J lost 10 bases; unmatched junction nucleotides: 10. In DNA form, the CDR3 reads TGTGCCAGCACGGGGCCAGGGGGAGGATCACCCCTCCACTTT. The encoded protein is CASTGPGGGSPLHF. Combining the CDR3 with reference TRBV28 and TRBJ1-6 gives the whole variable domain DVKVTQSSRYLVKRTGEKVFLECVQDMDHENMFWYRQDPGLGLRLIYFSYDVKMKEKGDIPEGYSVSREKKERFSLILESASTNQTSMYLCASTGPGGGSPLHFGNGTRLTVT.

CDR3 coding DNA: TGTGCCAGCAGCTGGGGGGGACGGGAAGCTTTCTTT. The encoded protein is CASSWGGREAFF. This chain connects TRBV5-6 to TRBJ1-1; the D gene is possibly TRBD1 (5 bases). CDR1 and CDR2 (germline): SGHDT, YYEEEE. The CDR3 runs 12 residues. V was shortened by 3 bases and J by 8 bases, with 11 bases between the two germline ends.

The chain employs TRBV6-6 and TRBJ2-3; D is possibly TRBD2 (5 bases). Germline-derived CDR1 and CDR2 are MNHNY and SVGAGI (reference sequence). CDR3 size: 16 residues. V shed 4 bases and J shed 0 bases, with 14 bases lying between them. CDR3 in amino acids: CASSSAGGPSTDTQYF. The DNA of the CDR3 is TGTGCCAGCAGTTCGGCGGGTGGTCCTAGCACAGATACGCAGTATTTT.

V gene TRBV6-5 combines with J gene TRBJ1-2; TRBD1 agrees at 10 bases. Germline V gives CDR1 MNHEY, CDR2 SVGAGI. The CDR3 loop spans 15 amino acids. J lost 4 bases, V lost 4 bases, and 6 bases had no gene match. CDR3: CASSSRQGAGYGYTF. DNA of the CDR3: TGTGCCAGCAGTTCGCGACAGGGGGCGGGCTATGGCTACACCTTC.

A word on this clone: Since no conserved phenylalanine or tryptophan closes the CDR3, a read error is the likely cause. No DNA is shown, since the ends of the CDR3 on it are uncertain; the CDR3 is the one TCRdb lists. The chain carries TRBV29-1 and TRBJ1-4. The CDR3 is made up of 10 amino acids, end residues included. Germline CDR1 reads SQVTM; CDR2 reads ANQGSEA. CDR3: CSALPGRLGS.

The CDR3 nucleotides read TGTGCCAGCAGTCGGGACAGAAGCACAGATACGCAGTATTTT. The encoded protein is CASSRDRSTDTQYF. J is TRBJ2-3 and V is TRBV2; 7 bases are shared with TRBD1. The junction had 2 bases not matched to a gene; V was cut back by 5 bases and J by 0 bases. Germline V gives CDR1 SNHLY, CDR2 FYNNEI. This CDR3 has 14 residues.

The CDR3 here is CASSQPSDENTEAFF. CDR3 in DNA: TGTGCCAGCAGCCAACCCTCGGACGAGAACACTGAAGCTTTCTTT. The rearrangement joins TRBV11-2 to TRBJ1-1; unclear D gene. The CDR3 spans 15 residues. V was trimmed by 5 bases and J by 1 base, leaving 14 bases between them. CDR1 and CDR2 (germline): SGHAT, FQNNGV.

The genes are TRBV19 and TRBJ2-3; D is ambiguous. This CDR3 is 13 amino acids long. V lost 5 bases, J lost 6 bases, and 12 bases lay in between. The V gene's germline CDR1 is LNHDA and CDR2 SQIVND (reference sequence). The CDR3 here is CASSPNLRDTQYF. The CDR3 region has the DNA TGTGCCAGTAGTCCTAACTTGAGGGATACGCAGTATTTT.

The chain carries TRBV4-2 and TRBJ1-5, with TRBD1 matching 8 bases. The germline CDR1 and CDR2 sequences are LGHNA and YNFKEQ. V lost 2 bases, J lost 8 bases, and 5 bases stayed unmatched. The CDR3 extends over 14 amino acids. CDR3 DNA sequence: TGTGCCAGCAGCCAAAGGACAGGGACGGAGCCCCAGCATTTT. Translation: CASSQRTGTEPQHF.

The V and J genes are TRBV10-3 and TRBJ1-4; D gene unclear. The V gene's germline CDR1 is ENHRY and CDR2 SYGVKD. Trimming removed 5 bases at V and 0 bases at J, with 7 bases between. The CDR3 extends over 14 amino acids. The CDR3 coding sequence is TGTGCCATCAGTACCCAGGCAACTAATGAAAAACTGTTTTTT. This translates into CAISTQATNEKLFF.

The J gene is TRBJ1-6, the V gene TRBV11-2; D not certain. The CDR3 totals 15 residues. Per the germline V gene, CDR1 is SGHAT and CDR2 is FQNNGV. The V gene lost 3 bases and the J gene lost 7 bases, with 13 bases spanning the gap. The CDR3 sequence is CASSLGGVGNSPLHF. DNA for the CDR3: TGTGCCAGCAGCTTGGGCGGAGTAGGCAATTCACCCCTCCACTTT. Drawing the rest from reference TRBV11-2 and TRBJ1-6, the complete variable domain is EAGVAQSPRYKIIEKRQSVAFWCNPISGHATLYWYQQILGQGPKLLIQFQNNGVVDDSQLPKDRFSAERLKGVDSTLKIQPAKLEDSAVYLCASSLGGVGNSPLHFGNGTRLTVT.

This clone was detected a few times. The CDR3 region has the DNA TGTGCCAGCAGCCAATACTCTGGGGCCAACGTCCTGACTTTC. Its translation is CASSQYSGANVLTF. The chain carries TRBV14 and TRBJ2-6; D ambiguous. Per the germline V gene, CDR1 is SGHDN and CDR2 is FVKESK. The CDR3 is 14 amino acids. The germline V and J ends were trimmed by 2 bases and 0 bases, with 2 bases remaining between them.

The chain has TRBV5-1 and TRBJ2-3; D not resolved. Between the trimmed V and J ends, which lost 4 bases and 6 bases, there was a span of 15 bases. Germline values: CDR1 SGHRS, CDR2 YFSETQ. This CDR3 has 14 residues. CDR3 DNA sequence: TGCGCCAGCAGCCCCGGGTCCGCTGAGGATACGCAGTATTTT. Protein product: CASSPGSAEDTQYF.

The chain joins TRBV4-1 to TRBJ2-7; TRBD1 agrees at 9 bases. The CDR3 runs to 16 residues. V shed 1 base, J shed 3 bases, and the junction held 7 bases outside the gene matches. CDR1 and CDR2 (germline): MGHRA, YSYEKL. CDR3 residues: CASSQVTTGGFYEQYF. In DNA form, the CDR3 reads TGCGCCAGCAGCCAAGTGACCACAGGGGGCTTCTACGAGCAGTACTTC.

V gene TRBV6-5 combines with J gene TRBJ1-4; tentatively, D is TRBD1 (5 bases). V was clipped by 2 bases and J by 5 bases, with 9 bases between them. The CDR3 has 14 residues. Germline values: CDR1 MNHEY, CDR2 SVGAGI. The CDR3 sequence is CASSYGAGNEKLFF. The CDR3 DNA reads TGTGCCAGCAGTTACGGTGCAGGGAATGAAAAACTGTTTTTT.

The CDR3 bases are TGTGCCAGTAGTGACGGGACAGCCGGTAACTATGGCTACACCTTC. The encoded protein is CASSDGTAGNYGYTF. The chain employs TRBV19 and TRBJ1-2; 7 nucleotides align to TRBD1. With 5 bases clipped from V and 1 base from J, the junction kept 7 bases outside the gene matches. The germline V gene has CDR1 LNHDA and CDR2 SQIVND (reference sequence). The length of the CDR3 is 15 residues.

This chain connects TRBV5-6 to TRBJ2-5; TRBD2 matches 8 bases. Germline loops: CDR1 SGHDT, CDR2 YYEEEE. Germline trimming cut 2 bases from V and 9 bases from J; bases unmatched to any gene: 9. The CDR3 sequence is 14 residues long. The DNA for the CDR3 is TGTGCCAGCAGCTTTCCGGGACTAGGAGTGCCCCAGTACTTC. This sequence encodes CASSFPGLGVPQYF.

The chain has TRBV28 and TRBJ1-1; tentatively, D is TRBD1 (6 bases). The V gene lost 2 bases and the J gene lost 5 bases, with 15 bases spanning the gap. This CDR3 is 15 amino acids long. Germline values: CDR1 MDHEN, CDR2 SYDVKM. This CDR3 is CASSLAGARGTEAFF. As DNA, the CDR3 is TGTGCCAGCAGTTTAGCAGGGGCCCGTGGGACTGAAGCTTTCTTT.

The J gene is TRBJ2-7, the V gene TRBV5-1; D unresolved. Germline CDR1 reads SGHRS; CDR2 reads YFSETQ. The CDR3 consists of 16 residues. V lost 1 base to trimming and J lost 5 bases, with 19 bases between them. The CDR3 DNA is TGCGCCAGCAGCTTGAGTTCCCCGGTTCTCGGCCACGAGCAGTACTTC. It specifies CASSLSSPVLGHEQYF.

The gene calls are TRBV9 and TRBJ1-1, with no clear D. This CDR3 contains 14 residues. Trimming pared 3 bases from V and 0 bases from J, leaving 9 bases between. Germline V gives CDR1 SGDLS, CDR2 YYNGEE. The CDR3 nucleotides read TGTGCCAGCAGCGCTCCTATCATGAACACTGAAGCTTTCTTT. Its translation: CASSAPIMNTEAFF.

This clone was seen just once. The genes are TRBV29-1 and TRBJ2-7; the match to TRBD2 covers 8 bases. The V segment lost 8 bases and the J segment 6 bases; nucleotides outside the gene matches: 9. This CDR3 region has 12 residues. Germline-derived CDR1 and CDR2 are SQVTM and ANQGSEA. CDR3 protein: CSCVAGHSEQYF. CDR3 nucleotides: TGCAGCTGTGTAGCGGGGCACAGCGAGCAGTACTTC.

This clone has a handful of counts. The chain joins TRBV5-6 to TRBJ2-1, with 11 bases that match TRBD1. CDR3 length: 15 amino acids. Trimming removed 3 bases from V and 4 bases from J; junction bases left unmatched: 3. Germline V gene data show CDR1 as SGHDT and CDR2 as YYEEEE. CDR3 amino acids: CASSWGTGGYNEQFF. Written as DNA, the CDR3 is TGTGCCAGCAGCTGGGGGACAGGGGGGTACAATGAGCAGTTCTTC.

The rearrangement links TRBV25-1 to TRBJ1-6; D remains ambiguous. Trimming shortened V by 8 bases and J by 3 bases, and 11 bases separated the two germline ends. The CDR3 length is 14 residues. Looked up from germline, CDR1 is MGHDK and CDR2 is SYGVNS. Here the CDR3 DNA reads TGTGCCAGCTGCCCGGACGTCTATAATTCACCCCTCCACTTT. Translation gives CASCPDVYNSPLHF.

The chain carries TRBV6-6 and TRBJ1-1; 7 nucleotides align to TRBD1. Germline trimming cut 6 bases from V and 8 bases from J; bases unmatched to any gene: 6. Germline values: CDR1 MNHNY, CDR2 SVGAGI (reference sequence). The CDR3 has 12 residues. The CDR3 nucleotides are TGTGCCAGCAGCGGACAGGCAAGGGAAGCTTTCTTT. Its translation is CASSGQAREAFF.

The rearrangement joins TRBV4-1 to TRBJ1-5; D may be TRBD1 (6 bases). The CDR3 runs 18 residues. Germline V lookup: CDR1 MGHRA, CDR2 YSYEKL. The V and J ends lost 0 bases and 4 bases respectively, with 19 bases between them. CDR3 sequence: CASSQDFGGRLSNQPQHF. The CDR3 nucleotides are TGCGCCAGCAGCCAAGATTTTGGGGGGCGCCTATCTAATCAGCCCCAGCATTTT.